This paragraph reports one T cell receptor (beta chain). The antigen remains unidentified. The sample comes from a study of CD8 T cells in Susac syndrome. Study-level results: Susac-specific public clones found in total CD8+ repertoires numbered some 17, and those in CD8+ TEMRA repertoires numbered several.

This CDR3 has 16 amino acids. With V trimmed by 0 bases and J by 1 base, 5 bases remained unmatched. Looked up from germline, CDR1 is DFQATT and CDR2 is SNEGSKA (reference sequence). RNA was extracted with the RNeasy kit, and a quantity of roughly 0.45 to 1 ug was reverse transcribed using random hexamers. Each CDR3 protein gets one entry after TCRdb re-called the immunoSEQ multiplex PCR reads with MiXCR. This table has around 69,000 distinct CDR3 sequences, approximately 93% appearing once. CD8+ and CD4+ T cells from blood underwent TCR beta sequencing. Isolation of CD8+ and CD4+ T cells was performed negatively, whereas enrichment of TEMRA cells was done by FACS.

The chain uses TRBV20-1 and TRBJ2-7, with 11 nucleotides matching TRBD1. Sample: CD8+ T cells from PBMCs. This TCR was recovered from a human donor with Susac syndrome. The CDR3 region is CSARDADRGLSYEQYF. CDR3 DNA: TGCAGTGCTAGAGACGCGGACAGGGGGCTTTCCTACGAGCAGTACTTC.